This TCR beta chain was observed in a study of blood T cells in healthy people across ages. Then a second PCR, running about 6 to 12 cycles, was carried out with a sample-barcoded 5' primer and a J-beta primer mix. TCRdb re-analysed the 5' RACE reads in MiXCR, keeping a single row per CDR3 protein. The data hold about 1.7 million distinct CDR3 sequences, with 28% observed a single time. Notes on the study in general: Getting older went along with TCR beta diversity per million T cells dropping roughly linearly. As naive T cell percentage varied, TCR beta diversity correlated strongly with it.

Collection of ten milliliters of peripheral blood was performed for each donor. Total RNA extraction produced at least 5.5 micrograms (per sample) for the study. As for this clonotype: Its antigen is unknown.

Material for sequencing was blood. This sequence was found in a woman aged 30 to 39 in good health.

The CDR3 is CASSPKGLASDEQYF. CDR3 coding DNA: TGTGCCAGCTCACCAAAGGGACTAGCGAGCGACGAGCAGTACTTC. This sequence joins TRBV18 and TRBJ2-7; 10 nucleotides align to TRBD2. The CDR3 has 15 amino acids. V shed 2 bases and J 5 bases; nucleotides not matched to a gene: 6. The V gene's germline CDR1 is KGHSH and CDR2 LQKENI.